These 23 T cell receptor beta chains came from one sample sequenced in a study of STAT3 mutations in large granular lymphocyte leukemia. Study-wide results and limits: Every T-LGLL patient had at least one immunodominant TCRbeta clonotype.

Only in-frame clones appear in the TCRdb table, and some are missing; sequencing was by immunoSEQ multiplex PCR. The table lists roughly 5,900 clones, around 90% of them singletons, with more than 15% in the top ten. Their antigen targets remain unknown. The source material was PBMCs. These receptors were collected from a human donor with T large granular lymphocyte leukemia. Some clones in this sample may be carry-over from other donors' samples.

The V gene is TRBV10-3, the J gene TRBJ2-1; the match to TRBD1 covers 7 bases. The CDR3 totals 19 residues. The germline V gene has CDR1 ENHRY and CDR2 SYGVKD. Trimming cost V 0 bases and J 1 base; bases outside gene matches: 12. CDR3 residues: CAISESMGGQGESYNEQFF. CDR3 sequence (DNA): TGTGCCATCAGTGAGTCGATGGGTGGGCAGGGGGAGTCCTACAATGAGCAGTTCTTC.

The J gene is TRBJ1-2, the V gene TRBV29-1, with 7 bases that match TRBD1. The CDR3 sequence is 11 residues long. CDR1 SQVTM and CDR2 ANQGSEA come from the germline V gene. V shed 7 bases and J 6 bases; nucleotides not matched to a gene: 5. The CDR3 sequence: CSAGQGDGYTF. The CDR3 DNA follows: TGCAGCGCTGGCCAGGGGGATGGCTACACCTTC.

This sequence joins TRBV28 and TRBJ2-7, with TRBD2 as a possible D gene (6 bases). The CDR3 contains 13 residues. Deletions cut 6 bases from V and 7 bases from J, with 16 bases between. Germline assignment: CDR1 MDHEN and CDR2 SYDVKM. The CDR3 bases are TGTGCCAGCAGCATCAGACGGGCGGGGGAGCAGTACGTC. Its translation is CASSIRRAGEQYV.

This clone was counted only a few times. J is TRBJ2-5 and V is TRBV28; 15 bases map to TRBD2. The CDR3 has 18 residues. Looked up from germline, CDR1 is MDHEN and CDR2 is SYDVKM. The ends lost 6 bases at V and 1 base at J; junction bases unmatched: 9. This chain's CDR3 is CASSQPGLAGGTQETQYF. The CDR3 DNA sequence: TGTGCCAGCAGCCAACCGGGACTAGCGGGAGGCACCCAAGAGACCCAGTACTTC. Drawing the rest from reference TRBV28 and TRBJ2-5, the complete variable domain is DVKVTQSSRYLVKRTGEKVFLECVQDMDHENMFWYRQDPGLGLRLIYFSYDVKMKEKGDIPEGYSVSREKKERFSLILESASTNQTSMYLCASSQPGLAGGTQETQYFGPGTRLLVL.

Sample share makes this clone large (0.1 to 1%). The gene calls are TRBV19 and TRBJ2-7, with TRBD2 as a possible D gene (5 bases). The germline CDR1 and CDR2 sequences are LNHDA and SQIVND (reference sequence). This CDR3 has 13 residues. Trimming took 5 bases from V and 3 from J, leaving 11 bases between them. The CDR3 here is CASSPTTSYEQYF. CDR3 DNA sequence: TGTGCCAGTAGTCCGACTACCAGCTACGAGCAGTACTTC.

The chain combines TRBV13 with TRBJ1-6; D is undetermined. From germline, CDR1 is PRHDT and CDR2 FYEKMQ (reference sequence). The CDR3 runs to 12 residues. Trimming cost V 5 bases and J 7 bases, with 6 bases left between them. The CDR3 coding sequence is TGTGCCAGCAGCGTAGAGAATTCACCCCTCCACTTT. It codes for CASSVENSPLHF.

V usage is TRBV19 and J usage is TRBJ1-1; possibly TRBD1 for D (6 bases). This CDR3 has 15 residues. V lost 5 bases to trimming and J lost 1 base, with 14 bases between them. Germline assignment: CDR1 LNHDA and CDR2 SQIVND (reference sequence). For the CDR3, the DNA is TGTGCCAGTAGTCCATTCGACAGGCGGAACACTGAAGCTTTCTTT. Translated: CASSPFDRRNTEAFF.

This clone was seen once. The CDR3: CASSPPNSLMGGYTF. In DNA form, the CDR3 reads TGTGCCAGCTCACCACCCAACAGCCTTATGGGTGGCTACACCTTC. The rearrangement uses TRBV18 and TRBJ1-2; D not certain. This CDR3 comprises 15 residues. From germline, CDR1 is KGHSH and CDR2 LQKENI. The ends were cut back, 0 bases at V and 7 bases at J, with 15 bases in the middle.

This clone was detected a few times. CDR3 amino acids: CASSLHRDTEAFF. CDR3 coding DNA: TGTGCCAGCAGCCTCCACAGGGACACTGAAGCTTTCTTT. J is TRBJ1-1 and V is TRBV6-5; TRBD1 might be the D (6 bases). Germline values: CDR1 MNHEY, CDR2 SVGAGI. With 6 bases removed from V and 3 bases from J, the gap between germline ends came to 11 bases. This CDR3 comprises 13 residues.

This chain connects TRBV25-1 to TRBJ1-1; TRBD1 might be the D (5 bases). This CDR3 contains 14 residues. Trimming pared 5 bases from V and 5 bases from J, leaving 15 bases between. Germline V gives CDR1 MGHDK, CDR2 SYGVNS. The chain's CDR3 is CASSPGTPRTEAFF. The CDR3 DNA is TGTGCCAGCAGTCCCGGGACTCCGAGAACTGAAGCTTTCTTT.

This chain uses TRBV7-3 with TRBJ2-2; 9 bases map to TRBD1. CDR1 is SGHTA, CDR2 FQGTGA, per germline. V lost 3 bases and J lost 6; bases outside the gene matches: 8. CDR3 length: 16 amino acids. The CDR3, as DNA: TGTGCCAGCAGCTTTCGGCCACAGGGGGCGGCCGGGGAGCTGTTTTTT. It is translated as CASSFRPQGAAGELFF.

The chain links TRBV5-6 to TRBJ1-5; D remains unclear. This CDR3 is 19 amino acids long. The V end was cut by 0 bases, the J end by 0 bases, with 19 bases between. Looked up from germline, CDR1 is SGHDT and CDR2 is YYEEEE. Here the CDR3 DNA reads TGTGCCAGCAGCTTGGTTCGGCCGAAGAGTGCAAATAGCAATCAGCCCCAGCATTTT. Its translation: CASSLVRPKSANSNQPQHF.

The chain recombines TRBV19 with TRBJ2-1, with TRBD1 identical over 8 bases. The CDR3 length is 13 residues. V lost 5 bases, J lost 9 bases, and 6 bases stayed unmatched. The germline V gene has CDR1 LNHDA and CDR2 SQIVND (reference sequence). The CDR3 reads CASSVDRVGEQFF. The CDR3 coding sequence is TGTGCCAGTAGTGTGGACAGGGTGGGTGAGCAGTTCTTC. Combining the CDR3 with reference TRBV19 and TRBJ2-1 gives the whole variable domain DGGITQSPKYLFRKEGQNVTLSCEQNLNHDAMYWYRQDPGQGLRLIYYSQIVNDFQKGDIAEGYSVSREKKESFPLTVTSAQKNPTAFYLCASSVDRVGEQFFGPGTRLTVL.

The rearrangement uses TRBV4-1 and TRBJ1-5; a possible D gene is TRBD1 (5 bases). The CDR3 has 14 amino acids. Trimming removed 1 base from V and 5 bases from J, with 9 bases in between. CDR1 and CDR2 from the germline V gene are MGHRA and YSYEKL. The CDR3 nucleotides are TGCGCCAGCAGCCAAGGGGACGGCTATCAGCCCCAGCATTTT. As protein: CASSQGDGYQPQHF.

V is TRBV19 and J is TRBJ1-5; D is uncertain. This CDR3 has 13 amino acids. Trimming took 7 bases from V and 6 from J, leaving 13 bases between them. From germline, CDR1 is LNHDA and CDR2 SQIVND (reference sequence). This CDR3 reads CASTPARGQPQHF. The CDR3 DNA follows: TGTGCCAGTACCCCAGCCAGAGGTCAGCCCCAGCATTTT. Based on the CDR3 plus reference TRBV19 and TRBJ1-5, the full variable domain is DGGITQSPKYLFRKEGQNVTLSCEQNLNHDAMYWYRQDPGQGLRLIYYSQIVNDFQKGDIAEGYSVSREKKESFPLTVTSAQKNPTAFYLCASTPARGQPQHFGDGTRLSIL.

The chain recombines TRBV28 with TRBJ1-2; D not resolved. The V gene lost 3 bases and the J gene lost 2 bases, with 10 bases spanning the gap. The CDR3 extends over 14 amino acids. CDR1 MDHEN and CDR2 SYDVKM come from the germline V gene. CDR3 DNA: TGTGCCAGCAGTTTGTGGGTAGGAAACTATGGCTACACCTTC. This translates into CASSLWVGNYGYTF.

The rearrangement links TRBV6-9 to TRBJ2-7; D may be TRBD1 (5 bases). This CDR3 region has 14 residues. V was cut by 2 bases and J by 2 bases, with 10 bases left in between. Germline-derived CDR1 and CDR2 are MNHGY and SVAAGI. The CDR3 region has the DNA TGTGCCAGCAGTTATGGGGCCAGAGCCTACGAGCAGTACTTC. It translates to CASSYGARAYEQYF.

The chain couples TRBV18 to TRBJ1-3, with D unclear. The V and J ends lost 2 bases and 0 bases respectively, with 17 bases between them. This CDR3 is 18 amino acids long. From germline, CDR1 is KGHSH and CDR2 LQKENI. CDR3 residues: CASSPRSAGLSSGNTIYF. CDR3 bases: TGTGCCAGCTCACCAAGATCGGCAGGCCTGAGCTCTGGAAACACCATATATTTT. The variable domain in full, with the rest retrieved from reference TRBV18 and TRBJ1-3, is NAGVMQNPRHLVRRRGQEARLRCSPMKGHSHVYWYRQLPEEGLKFMVYLQKENIIDESGMPKERFSAEFPKEGPSILRIQQVVRGDSAAYFCASSPRSAGLSSGNTIYFGEGSWLTVV.

The chain joins TRBV7-9 to TRBJ1-1; maybe TRBD1 (6 bases). V lost 3 bases and J 1 base, leaving 9 bases between the germline ends. CDR3 length: 14 residues. Germline V gene data show CDR1 as SEHNR and CDR2 as FQNEAQ (reference sequence). The CDR3 is CASSLGHTNTEAFF. The CDR3 DNA follows: TGTGCCAGCAGCTTGGGACACACGAACACTGAAGCTTTCTTT.

This clone has a handful of counts. This sequence joins TRBV4-1 and TRBJ2-1; 8 nucleotides line up with TRBD2. V shed 0 bases and J 8 bases; nucleotides not matched to a gene: 6. CDR1 and CDR2 from the germline V gene are MGHRA and YSYEKL. The CDR3 totals 15 residues. The CDR3 loop is CASSQETGGLYEQFF. The CDR3 DNA is TGCGCCAGCAGCCAAGAGACGGGGGGGCTGTATGAGCAGTTCTTC.

The chain has TRBV6-5 and TRBJ1-2; D gene uncertain. V was trimmed by 2 bases and J by 8 bases, leaving 9 bases between them. From germline, CDR1 is MNHEY and CDR2 SVGAGI. This CDR3 has 12 amino acids. This CDR3 is CASSYRLGGYTF. The DNA for the CDR3 is TGTGCCAGCAGTTACCGACTGGGGGGCTACACCTTC.

The chain links TRBV11-2 to TRBJ1-2; D unclear. Germline V gene lookup returns CDR1 SGHAT and CDR2 FQNNGV. The CDR3 runs to 13 residues. V dropped 3 bases and J dropped 8 bases, with 13 bases sitting between them. CDR3 region: CASSFQEGSGYTF. CDR3 sequence (DNA): TGTGCCAGCAGCTTCCAAGAAGGGTCCGGCTACACCTTC.

The genes are TRBV6-1 and TRBJ1-5; no clear D gene. The CDR3 is 13 residues long. Germline lookup yields CDR1 MNHNS and CDR2 SASEGT. Trimming stripped 8 bases from V and 2 bases from J, with 10 bases between. For the CDR3, the DNA is TGTGCCAGCCGGGCCGTGGGCAATCAGCCCCAGCATTTT. Protein sequence: CASRAVGNQPQHF.